These T cell receptor beta chains were read from a single sample in a study of blood T cell repertoires in COVID-19. Sequenced by immunoSEQ multiplex PCR; TCRdb stores in-frame clones only, minus some. Among tens of thousands of clones listed, 82% were seen once. What was sequenced was peripheral blood. The receptors derive from a human donor with acute or convalescent COVID-19. The donor label of this sample is uncertain. The CDR3 runs from the conserved cysteine through the conserved F or W. Clone size appears in some rows only: once, few, many, or a class for an expanded clone.

>14|TRBV7-2|TRBJ1-2|NA
CASSSGQAIYGYTF
>13|TRBV27|TRBJ1-2|NA
CASSQGADYGYTF
>15|TRBV7-2|TRBJ2-1|NA
CASSPPGTSSNEQFF
>14|TRBV5-1|TRBJ1-2|NA
CASGGDTSNYGYTF
>13|TRBV5-4|TRBJ1-4|NA
CAMRQGPNEKLFF
>17|TRBV25-1|TRBJ1-4|NA
CASSEEGSGFSNEKLFF
>19|TRBV7-9|TRBJ1-1|NA
CASSLLLWTGRGTNTEAFF
>15|TRBV6-2/TRBV6-3|TRBJ1-1|NA
CASSSRQGWNTEAFF
>14|TRBV11-2|TRBJ1-2|NA
CASSTQWGDYGYTF
>14|TRBV30|TRBJ1-5|NA
CAWSSTGGHQPQHF
>15|TRBV3-1/TRBV3-2|TRBJ1-3|NA
CASSPTAGTGNTIYF
>15|TRBV24-1|TRBJ1-1|NA
CATSDPRQGEGEAFF
>15|TRBV27|TRBJ1-2|NA
CASSPVTGGYYGYTF
>12|TRBV12-3/TRBV12-4|TRBJ2-7|NA
CASSDDWYEQYF
>13|TRBV28|TRBJ1-5|NA
CASSSDRGQPQHF
>13|TRBV7-2|TRBJ2-7|NA
CASTPDRGYEQYF
>19|TRBV19|TRBJ1-1|NA
CASSMGPPQGAWVNTEAFF
>16|TRBV7-6|TRBJ2-1|NA
CASSSFSGSSYNEQFF
>13|TRBV3-1/TRBV3-2|TRBJ2-5|NA
CASMEGWQETQYF
>14|TRBV27|TRBJ1-6|NA
CASSWGDSNSPLHF
>15|TRBV11-2|TRBJ2-1|NA
CASSLGGGALAEQFF
>13|TRBV30|TRBJ1-6|NA
CAWGGQGGSPLHF
>16|TRBV9|TRBJ2-3|NA
CASSATSGSSTDTQYF
>15|TRBV4-3|TRBJ2-7|NA
CASSQGGQGSYEQYF
>11|TRBV6-5|TRBJ1-2|few
CASRTNDGYTF
>15|TRBV18|TRBJ2-7|NA
CASSPLASGSYEQYF
>15|TRBV7-2|TRBJ2-7|NA
CASSLGGGSSYEQYF
>14|TRBV18|TRBJ2-7|few
CASSPDHKPGEQYF
>15|TRBV19|TRBJ2-3|NA
CASSISRGRTDTQYF
>14|TRBV10-2|TRBJ1-1|NA
CASTLGAWNTEAFF
>17|TRBV24-1|TRBJ2-1|NA
CATSDWGQGSSYNEQFF
>14|TRBV11-3|TRBJ2-7|NA
CASSLVSSGYEQYF
>18|TRBV7-2|TRBJ2-3|NA
CASSLEFPGGASTDTQYF
>18|TRBV19|TRBJ1-4|NA
CASSTRPSTAATNEKLFF
>13|TRBV7-8|TRBJ1-2|NA
CASSLRQDYGYTF
>11|TRBV18|TRBJ2-5|NA
CASSPEETQYF
>16|TRBV5-6|TRBJ2-5|NA
CASRVRYRGNQETQYF
>14|TRBV18|TRBJ2-7|few
CASSLNRDSYEQYF
>15|TRBV6-2/TRBV6-3|TRBJ1-1|once
CASSSGTPGVGEAFF
>18|TRBV6-2/TRBV6-3|TRBJ2-7|NA
CASSYAQKAGRGTYEQYF
>14|TRBV21-1|TRBJ2-2|NA
CASSTDREVGELFF
>15|TRBV7-2|TRBJ2-1|once
CASSLALTSGDEQFF
>13|TRBV23-1|TRBJ1-1|few
CASSQSGRTEAFF
>18|TRBV28|TRBJ1-3|few
CASSTIRQPTPSGNTIYF
>13|TRBV12-3/TRBV12-4|TRBJ1-1|NA
CASSLTGKTEAFF
>14|TRBV7-3|TRBJ1-1|NA
CASSLLGQGTEAFF
>15|TRBV3-1/TRBV3-2|TRBJ1-2|NA
CASSQEEGGAGGYTF
>13|TRBV7-9|TRBJ1-1|NA
CASSVKTETEAFF
>15|TRBV6-5|TRBJ2-1|NA
CASSYGSAGGTQQFF
>14|TRBV3-1/TRBV3-2|TRBJ1-5|NA
CASSQDTRNQPQHF